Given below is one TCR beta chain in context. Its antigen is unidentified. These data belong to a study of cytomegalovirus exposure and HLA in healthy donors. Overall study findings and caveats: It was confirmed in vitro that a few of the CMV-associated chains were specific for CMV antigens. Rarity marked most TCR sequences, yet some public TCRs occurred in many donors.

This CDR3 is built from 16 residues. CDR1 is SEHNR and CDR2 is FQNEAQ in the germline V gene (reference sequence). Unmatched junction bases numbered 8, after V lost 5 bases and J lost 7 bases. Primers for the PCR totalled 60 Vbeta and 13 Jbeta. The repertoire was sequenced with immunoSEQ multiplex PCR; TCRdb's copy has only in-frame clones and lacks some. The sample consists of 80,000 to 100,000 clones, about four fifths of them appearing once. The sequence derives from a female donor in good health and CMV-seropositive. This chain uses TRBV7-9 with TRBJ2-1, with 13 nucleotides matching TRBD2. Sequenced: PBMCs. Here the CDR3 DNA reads TGTGCCAGCAGCCCCCGGACTAGCGGGAGCCCAAATGAGCAGTTCTTC. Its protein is CASSPRTSGSPNEQFF. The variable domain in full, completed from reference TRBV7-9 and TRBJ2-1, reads DTGVSQNPRHKITKRGQNVTFRCDPISEHNRLYWYRQTLGQGPEFLTYFQNEAQLEKSRLLSDRFSAERPKGSFSTLEIQRTEQGDSAMYLCASSPRTSGSPNEQFFGPGTRLTVL.